This entry features one TCR beta chain sequence. The data belong to a study of technical replicates of blood from a handful of donors. The method was immunoSEQ multiplex PCR; TCRdb's version includes in-frame clones alone and lacks a portion of them. The data show around 78,000 clones, 85% to 95% seen once. CDR1 is MDHEN, CDR2 SYDVKM, per germline. Trimming removed 6 bases at V and 8 bases at J, with 16 bases between. The CDR3 totals 14 residues. This clonotype was obtained from a human donor in good health. The V and J genes are TRBV28 and TRBJ1-4, with a tentative D call TRBD1 (5 bases). The source material was T cells isolated from PBMCs. The CDR3 here is CASSPGLSGEKLFF. The CDR3, as DNA: TGTGCCAGCAGCCCGGGACTCAGCGGGGAAAAACTGTTTTTT.